The 23 T cell receptor beta chains presented below share a single source sample, sequenced in a study of Graves' ophthalmopathy and Graves' hyperthyroidism. RNA transcripts were the source from which TCR beta CDR3 regions were amplified. Following a first-round RT-PCR that used HTBI primers, a second-round multiplex PCR was carried out. TCRdb re-called the multiplex PCR reads with MiXCR, one entry per CDR3 protein. Among approximately 540,000 distinct CDR3 sequences listed, 39% were seen once. The specimen was peripheral blood or thyroid tissue (not recorded which). All receptors come from an adult man with Graves' hyperthyroidism.

This clonotype was seen many times. The chain combines TRBV12-3 or TRBV12-4 with TRBJ1-3; no firm D call. This CDR3 is 10 amino acids long. Trimming took off 3 bases at V and 8 bases at J, with 2 bases between the two ends. The CDR3, as DNA: TGTGCCAGCAGTTTCGACACCATATATTTT. Its protein product is CASSFDTIYF.

For this clonotype: A much larger clone lies one base from this, so it may be a read error. The chain employs TRBV10-3 and TRBJ1-5; D not certain. Germline V gene data show CDR1 as ENHRY and CDR2 as SYGVKD. Trimming shortened V by 3 bases and J by 2 bases, and 17 bases separated the two germline ends. The CDR3 spans 17 residues. CDR3 coding DNA: TGTGCCATCAGTGAAGCGCTTCGGGCAGTGGGCAATCAGCCCCAGCATTTT. This sequence encodes CAISEALRAVGNQPQHF.

The chain couples TRBV20-1 to TRBJ2-3, with D tentatively TRBD1 (6 bases). The CDR3 totals 16 residues. Trimming removed 3 bases from V and 0 bases from J, with 16 bases in between. Germline CDR1 and CDR2: DFQATT and SNEGSKA (reference sequence). The CDR3 coding sequence is TGCAGTGCTAGGGATAACAGGGTTTCTAGCACAGATACGCAGTATTTT. This gives the protein CSARDNRVSSTDTQYF.

At least ten counts were recorded for this clonotype. The gene calls are TRBV15 and TRBJ1-1; 7 bases are shared with TRBD1. Germline loops: CDR1 LNHNV, CDR2 YYDKDF (reference sequence). CDR3 length equals 15 residues. The junction had 7 bases not matched to a gene; V was cut back by 5 bases and J by 1 base. CDR3 region: CATSGLGTENTEAFF. The CDR3, as DNA: TGTGCCACCAGCGGGCTCGGGACAGAGAACACTGAAGCTTTCTTT.

The sample holds many counts of this clonotype. The V call is TRBV7-2, the J call TRBJ2-7; the match to TRBD2 covers 8 bases. This CDR3 region has 13 residues. J was trimmed by 9 bases and V by 1 base; bases with no gene match: 5. Germline CDR1 reads SGHTA; CDR2 reads FQGNSA. This chain's CDR3 is CASSLDFAGGQYF. As DNA, the CDR3 is TGTGCCAGCAGCTTAGACTTTGCGGGAGGGCAGTACTTC.

This clonotype was detected a few times. This chain joins TRBV28 and TRBJ1-1; 9 bases line up with TRBD1. The CDR3 is 15 residues long. Germline V gene data show CDR1 as MDHEN and CDR2 as SYDVKM. The CDR3, as DNA: TGTAAATCCTCCGGGACAGGGAGGTTGAACACTGAAGCTTTCTTT. It translates to CKSSGTGRLNTEAFF.

This clonotype was observed a handful of times. The chain is built from TRBV24-1 and TRBJ1-4; no clear D. Between the trimmed V and J ends, which lost 5 bases and 16 bases, there was a span of 22 bases. CDR3 length: 14 amino acids. Per the germline V gene, CDR1 is KGHDR and CDR2 is SFDVKD. The CDR3, as DNA: TGTGCCACCAGTGGTTCAAGAGTCCTTTCCCGACCGTTTTTT. Protein product: CATSGSRVLSRPFF.

V usage is TRBV2 and J usage is TRBJ2-1, with TRBD2 matching over 7 bases. The V gene end was trimmed by 3 bases and the J gene end by 9 bases; junction bases not matched to a gene: 5. CDR1 is SNHLY, CDR2 FYNNEI, per germline. The CDR3 is made up of 13 amino acids. The CDR3 bases are TGTGCCAGCAGTGACCCGACTAGCTTTGAGCAGTTCTTC. Residues: CASSDPTSFEQFF. Using reference TRBV2 and TRBJ2-1 for the parts outside the CDR3, the full variable domain is EPEVTQTPSHQVTQMGQEVILRCVPISNHLYFYWYRQILGQKVEFLVSFYNNEISEKSEIFDDQFSVERPDGSNFTLKIRSTKLEDSAMYFCASSDPTSFEQFFGPGTRLTVL.

The chain recombines TRBV24-1 with TRBJ1-2; TRBD1 aligns across 11 bases. The germline V gene encodes CDR1 KGHDR and CDR2 SFDVKD. The trim removed 7 bases at V and 6 bases at J, leaving 3 bases unmatched. This CDR3 is 13 amino acids long. The CDR3 DNA sequence: TGTGCCACCAGCGGACAGGGGGCTGATGGCTACACCTTC. Amino acids: CATSGQGADGYTF.

This clonotype was counted at least ten times. This chain connects TRBV7-9 to TRBJ2-7, with D unresolved. This CDR3 is built from 14 residues. Germline loops: CDR1 SEHNR, CDR2 FQNEAQ (reference sequence). V gave up 2 bases and J gave up 3 bases, with 11 bases separating them. The chain's CDR3 is CASSLKAENYEQYF. The DNA for the CDR3 is TGTGCCAGCAGCTTAAAGGCAGAGAACTACGAGCAGTACTTC.

The V and J genes are TRBV25-1 and TRBJ2-7; D unclear. This CDR3 region has 12 residues. In germline, CDR1 is MGHDK, CDR2 SYGVNS. CDR3 coding DNA: TGTGCTAGAGATACTGGTGATTACGAGCAGTACTTC. Translated, it gives CARDTGDYEQYF.

This clonotype was recorded many times. The chain is built from TRBV2 and TRBJ2-2; 10 bases are a match to TRBD1. The ends lost 6 bases at V and 4 bases at J; junction bases unmatched: 11. The CDR3 spans 17 residues. Germline values: CDR1 SNHLY, CDR2 FYNNEI. The CDR3 region is CASSRDRGWEATGELFF. Here the CDR3 DNA reads TGTGCCAGCAGCCGGGACAGGGGCTGGGAGGCCACCGGGGAGCTGTTTTTT.

This clonotype appeared a single time. The chain links TRBV7-6 to TRBJ2-5; TRBD2 agrees at 12 bases. The CDR3 length is 17 residues. CDR1 and CDR2 from the germline V gene are SGHVS and FNYEAQ. The V and J ends lost 5 bases and 1 base, in that order; junction bases with no gene match: 8. The CDR3 region is CASSPGRLAGAQETQYF. Written as DNA, the CDR3 is TGTGCCAGCAGCCCCGGGCGACTAGCGGGAGCCCAAGAGACCCAGTACTTC.

There are many counts of this clonotype. The chain uses TRBV7-2 and TRBJ1-2, with no clear D. This CDR3 is 15 amino acids long. Trimming cost V 1 base and J 3 bases, with 12 bases left between them. Germline values: CDR1 SGHTA, CDR2 FQGNSA. Here the CDR3 reads CASSLGQALDYGYTF. The CDR3 nucleotides read TGTGCCAGCAGCTTAGGGCAGGCCCTGGACTATGGCTACACCTTC.

J is TRBJ2-1 and V is TRBV6-5, with D hard to call. The CDR3 covers 15 residues. CDR1 is MNHEY and CDR2 is SVGAGI in the germline V gene. V was cut by 6 bases and J by 5 bases, with 17 bases left in between. The CDR3 sequence: CASSQENTPDNEQFF. The CDR3 DNA reads as TGTGCCAGCAGCCAAGAAAATACGCCGGACAATGAGCAGTTCTTC.

A word on this clonotype: This likely comes from a read error, as the CDR3 has no conserved phenylalanine or tryptophan at its end. This chain connects TRBV4-1 to TRBJ2-7, with 7 bases identical to TRBD1. J gave up 3 bases and V 1 base, and 6 bases lay outside the gene matches. Germline V gene data show CDR1 as MGHRA and CDR2 as YSYEKL. This CDR3 contains 15 residues. CDR3 nucleotide sequence: TGCGCCAGCAGCCAAGGTAGGGGACAGTACTACGAGCAGTACCTC. Translating gives CASSQGRGQYYEQYL.

This clonotype was picked up a small number of times. This chain connects TRBV20-1 to TRBJ1-5; D unclear. The germline gives CDR1 DFQATT, CDR2 SNEGSKA (reference sequence). The V end was cut by 5 bases, the J end by 2 bases, with 13 bases between. The CDR3 extends over 14 amino acids. CDR3 coding DNA: TGCAGTGCTCCTACGGGGATGGGCAATCAGCCCCAGCATTTT. It codes for CSAPTGMGNQPQHF.

A few counts support this clonotype. This chain links TRBV24-1 with TRBJ1-5; D uncertain. The CDR3 sequence is 13 residues long. The germline CDR1 and CDR2 sequences are KGHDR and SFDVKD. Trimming took 7 bases from V and 5 from J, leaving 11 bases between them. The CDR3 here is CATRGASDQPQHF. The CDR3, as DNA: TGTGCCACCAGAGGAGCTTCTGATCAGCCCCAGCATTTT.

This clonotype appeared many times. The rearrangement joins TRBV7-9 to TRBJ2-5; the D gene is possibly TRBD1 (7 bases). The CDR3 spans 19 residues. Trimming pared 2 bases from V and 4 bases from J, leaving 26 bases between. The germline V gene has CDR1 SEHNR and CDR2 FQNEAQ (reference sequence). The CDR3 DNA is TGTGCCAGCAGCTTAAGGAGATTGACAGGGCCCCTCGGGGGAGAGACCCAGTACTTC. Translating it yields CASSLRRLTGPLGGETQYF.

Ten or more counts support this clonotype. The J gene is TRBJ1-2, the V gene TRBV11-3; D remains unclear. V was pared by 2 bases and J by 2 bases, with 6 bases between. Germline CDR1 reads SGHNT; CDR2 reads YENEEA. This CDR3 contains 13 residues. CDR3 residues: CASSLSENYGYTF. Written as DNA, the CDR3 is TGTGCCAGCAGCTTATCAGAGAACTATGGCTACACCTTC.

The CDR3 protein is CASGLGTSGGQETQYF. In DNA form, the CDR3 reads TGTGCTAGTGGTCTCGGGACTAGCGGAGGACAAGAGACCCAGTACTTC. V and J are TRBV12-5 and TRBJ2-5, with 11 nucleotides matching TRBD2. CDR3 length: 16 residues. The germline gives CDR1 LGHNT, CDR2 FRNRAP. V was pared by 5 bases and J by 2 bases, with 7 bases of the junction left unmatched.

This clonotype was seen at least ten times. The CDR3 nucleotides read TGTGCCAGCAGGAACGGGACACTTATCTACGAGCAGTACTTC. This sequence encodes CASRNGTLIYEQYF. J is TRBJ2-7 and V is TRBV6-5; TRBD1 is a possible D gene (6 bases). The CDR3 loop spans 14 amino acids. Deletions cut 6 bases from V and 3 bases from J, with 15 bases between. CDR1 is MNHEY and CDR2 is SVGAGI in the germline V gene.

This clonotype was recorded a few times. The CDR3 reads CSAPNPGGSNEKLFF. As DNA, the CDR3 is TGCAGTGCCCCGAATCCGGGAGGTTCAAATGAAAAACTGTTTTTT. V is TRBV20-1 and J is TRBJ1-4, with D hard to call. The CDR3 is 15 amino acids. Trimming removed 6 bases at V and 5 bases at J, with 19 bases between. CDR1 and CDR2 (germline): DFQATT, SNEGSKA (reference sequence).